This T cell receptor (beta chain) was identified during a study of blood T cells in healthy people across ages. The use of a sample-barcoded 5' primer and a J-beta primer mix characterized a second PCR of about 7 to 12 cycles. TCRdb redid the calling of the 5' RACE reads with MiXCR, one entry per CDR3 protein. This table holds around 320,000 distinct CDR3 sequences, roughly 26% found once. The ends lost 6 bases at V and 6 bases at J; junction bases unmatched: 12. Germline V gives CDR1 SQVTM, CDR2 ANQGSEA. CDR3 length: 15 residues. The clonotype originates from an older woman in good health. The V call is TRBV29-1, the J call TRBJ2-1, with 9 bases identical to TRBD1. Source material: blood. In nucleotides, the CDR3 is TGCAGCGTCAACCTACACGGGACAGGGATCAATGAGCAGTTCTTC. This encodes CSVNLHGTGINEQFF.